The 20 T cell receptor beta chains below all came from one sample that was sequenced in a study of CD8 T cells in ankylosing spondylitis. Whole-study findings and limits: One TCR beta motif, made up of roughly 8 highly homologous variants, appeared characteristic of ankylosing spondylitis blood.

One entry per CDR3 protein results from TCRdb running MiXCR on the 5' RACE reads. The sample carries approximately 140,000 distinct CDR3 sequences, 15% to 20% recorded once. Their specific antigens are unknown. Sequencing was carried out using blood, either unsorted or a sorted T cell fraction (not recorded which). The receptors were sampled from a male donor with ankylosing spondylitis.

This chain joins TRBV6-2 or TRBV6-3 and TRBJ2-5; no reliable D call. There are 12 residues in the CDR3. Deletions cut 4 bases from V and 5 bases from J, with 8 bases between. Germline CDR1 is MNHEY and CDR2 is SVGEGT. This chain's CDR3 is CASSFGLETQYF. As DNA, the CDR3 is TGTGCCAGCAGTTTCGGCTTGGAGACCCAGTACTTC.

This clonotype was recorded a few times. V is TRBV6-1 and J is TRBJ1-6; a weak D match, TRBD1 (6 bases). The CDR3 extends over 16 amino acids. CDR1 is MNHNS, CDR2 SASEGT, per germline. V was clipped by 5 bases and J by 8 bases, with 19 bases between them. The CDR3: CASSTTRQAMDSPLHF. The CDR3 DNA is TGTGCCAGCAGTACCACCCGACAGGCGATGGATTCACCCCTCCACTTT.

V usage is TRBV20-1 and J usage is TRBJ1-5, with TRBD1 matching over 8 bases. There are 16 residues in the CDR3. The germline V gene encodes CDR1 DFQATT and CDR2 SNEGSKA (reference sequence). After removal of 5 bases from V and 1 base from J, the junction contained 10 bases not matched to a gene. The CDR3 reads CSAVWQGADSNQPQHF. CDR3 coding DNA: TGCAGTGCTGTCTGGCAGGGGGCGGACAGCAATCAGCCCCAGCATTTT.

The chain links TRBV20-1 to TRBJ2-7, with 8 bases matching TRBD2. CDR1 is DFQATT and CDR2 is SNEGSKA in the germline V gene (reference sequence). The CDR3 is 14 amino acids. The V segment lost 6 bases and the J segment 2 bases; nucleotides outside the gene matches: 9. The CDR3 spells CSAALLAGTYEQYF. The DNA for the CDR3 is TGCAGTGCCGCCCTCTTAGCGGGAACCTACGAGCAGTACTTC.

The rearrangement links TRBV5-1 to TRBJ2-7, with D possibly being TRBD1 (6 bases). The V end was cut by 4 bases, the J end by 11 bases, with 13 bases between. Germline lookup yields CDR1 SGHRS and CDR2 YFSETQ. The length of the CDR3 is 11 residues. The CDR3 nucleotides are TGCGCCAGCAGCGATAGGGGGATTGAGTACTTC. Protein sequence: CASSDRGIEYF.

V is TRBV29-1 and J is TRBJ1-3, with D uncertain. Germline CDR1 is SQVTM and CDR2 is ANQGSEA. With 1 base removed from V and 0 bases from J, the gap between germline ends came to 10 bases. This CDR3 has 15 amino acids. The CDR3 DNA reads as TGCAGCGTTGAAGCGGTCCCGTCCTCTGGAAACACCATATATTTT. Translation gives CSVEAVPSSGNTIYF. Full variable domain (remainder filled in from reference TRBV29-1 and TRBJ1-3): SAVISQKPSRDICQRGTSLTIQCQVDSQVTMMFWYRQQPGQSLTLIATANQGSEATYESGFVIDKFPISRPNLTFSTLTVSNMSPEDSSIYLCSVEAVPSSGNTIYFGEGSWLTVV.

This clonotype was counted many times. The rearrangement links TRBV25-1 to TRBJ2-7, with 10 positions matching TRBD2. Per germline, CDR1 MGHDK and CDR2 SYGVNS. This CDR3 has 15 residues. V gave up 5 bases and J gave up 6 bases; unmatched junction bases: 10. For the CDR3, the DNA is TGTGCCAGCAGTTCACCGGGACTAGCGTCGGGCGAGCAGTACTTC. Translating it yields CASSSPGLASGEQYF.

The chain recombines TRBV27 with TRBJ2-7, with D unresolved. Germline V gene data show CDR1 as MNHEY and CDR2 as SMNVEV (reference sequence). The V gene lost 7 bases and the J gene lost 4 bases, with 11 bases spanning the gap. The CDR3 runs 12 residues. For the CDR3, the DNA is TGTGCCAGCAAGGGCAGTGAATACGAGCAGTACTTC. The encoded protein is CASKGSEYEQYF.

Comment on this clonotype: The conserved closing phenylalanine or tryptophan is absent in this CDR3, likely reflecting a read error. The V call is TRBV4-1, the J call TRBJ1-1; the D gene is possibly TRBD1 (5 bases). Between the trimmed V and J ends, which lost 1 base and 5 bases, there was a span of 8 bases. The germline gives CDR1 MGHRA, CDR2 YSYEKL. This CDR3 spans 13 amino acids. The CDR3, as DNA: TGCGCCAGCAGCCAAGCTCCAGGGACTGAAGCTTTCTAT. Amino acid sequence: CASSQAPGTEAFY.

This sequence joins TRBV4-1 and TRBJ1-1, with D tentatively TRBD1 (5 bases). Germline CDR1 MGHRA, CDR2 YSYEKL. This CDR3 spans 15 amino acids. V dropped 1 base and J dropped 1 base, with 10 bases sitting between them. The DNA of the CDR3 is TGCGCCAGCAGCCAAGGTGTGGGGACGAACACTGAAGCTTTCTTT. Its protein is CASSQGVGTNTEAFF.

This clonotype was seen a handful of times. The chain has TRBV7-9 and TRBJ1-2; D gene ambiguous. Per germline, CDR1 SEHNR and CDR2 FQNEAQ (reference sequence). The length of the CDR3 is 14 residues. V was shortened by 5 bases and J by 6 bases, with 16 bases between the two germline ends. In nucleotides, the CDR3 is TGTGCCAGCAGCAGCCCGTTTCAAAGCGATGGCTACACCTTC. Protein product: CASSSPFQSDGYTF.

The chain links TRBV4-3 to TRBJ2-5; D perhaps matches TRBD1 (6 bases). Germline-derived CDR1 and CDR2 are LGHNA and YSLEER. The germline V and J ends were trimmed by 0 bases and 3 bases, with 17 bases remaining between them. The CDR3 consists of 17 residues. The CDR3 DNA follows: TGCGCCAGCAGCCAAGAAGGAACAGGGTATGGGGAAGAGACCCAGTACTTC. Translating it yields CASSQEGTGYGEETQYF.

This clonotype came up a few times. The chain uses TRBV29-1 and TRBJ2-7; TRBD2 matches at 9 bases. This CDR3 is 13 amino acids long. With V trimmed by 3 bases and J by 4 bases, 4 bases remained unmatched. In germline, CDR1 is SQVTM, CDR2 ANQGSEA. In nucleotides, the CDR3 is TGCAGCGTTGATAGCGGGAGTCAATACGAGCAGTACTTC. It translates to CSVDSGSQYEQYF.

This clonotype was found a few times. The CDR3 sequence is CASSHGTGSNQPQHF. The CDR3 nucleotides read TGTGCCAGCAGCCATGGGACAGGGTCAAATCAGCCCCAGCATTTT. This rearrangement joins TRBV7-9 to TRBJ1-5; the match to TRBD1 covers 9 bases. The germline V gene encodes CDR1 SEHNR and CDR2 FQNEAQ (reference sequence). V dropped 5 bases and J dropped 4; count of bases not matched to a gene: 6. This CDR3 spans 15 amino acids. The whole variable domain, filled in from reference TRBV7-9 and TRBJ1-5, reads DTGVSQNPRHKITKRGQNVTFRCDPISEHNRLYWYRQTLGQGPEFLTYFQNEAQLEKSRLLSDRFSAERPKGSFSTLEIQRTEQGDSAMYLCASSHGTGSNQPQHFGDGTRLSIL.

The J gene is TRBJ2-2, the V gene TRBV20-1, with D perhaps matching TRBD2 (5 bases). Germline lookup yields CDR1 DFQATT and CDR2 SNEGSKA (reference sequence). Trimming removed 5 bases at V and 5 bases at J, with 18 bases between. This CDR3 has 15 amino acids. The CDR3 sequence is CSASPVGRGTGELFF. Written as DNA, the CDR3 is TGCAGTGCTTCCCCCGTAGGTCGGGGAACCGGGGAGCTGTTTTTT.

This clonotype was observed a handful of times. The rearrangement joins TRBV20-1 to TRBJ1-2; tentative D call: TRBD1 (5 bases). The CDR3 runs 14 residues. CDR1 and CDR2 from the germline V gene are DFQATT and SNEGSKA (reference sequence). With 2 bases removed from V and 0 bases from J, the gap between germline ends came to 10 bases. The CDR3 reads CSARHRSPNYGYTF. The CDR3 coding sequence is TGCAGTGCTAGACACAGGAGCCCTAACTATGGCTACACCTTC.

This clonotype was observed a few times. The rearrangement joins TRBV28 to TRBJ2-7; D is ambiguous. V was pared by 2 bases and J by 5 bases, with 16 bases between. Germline CDR1 reads MDHEN; CDR2 reads SYDVKM. The CDR3 has 15 residues. The CDR3 region has the DNA TGTGCCAGCAGTTTAAGGCCCCCAGCGTCCCACGAGCAGTACTTC. It translates to CASSLRPPASHEQYF.

V gene TRBV7-3 combines with J gene TRBJ2-7, with 8 bases lining up with TRBD2. V dropped 1 base and J dropped 6; count of bases not matched to a gene: 5. The CDR3 totals 14 residues. The germline CDR1 and CDR2 sequences are SGHTA and FQGTGA. Written as DNA, the CDR3 is TGTGCCAGCAGCTTAAGTCCGGGAGGGACCGAGCAGTACTTC. This encodes CASSLSPGGTEQYF.

The chain joins TRBV27 to TRBJ2-7, with D tentatively TRBD1 (5 bases). The CDR3 is 14 amino acids. V gave up 4 bases and J gave up 0 bases, with 10 bases separating them. Germline V gene sequence: CDR1 MNHEY, CDR2 SMNVEV (reference sequence). The CDR3 here is CASSWGQSSYEQYF. As DNA, the CDR3 is TGTGCCAGCAGTTGGGGCCAAAGCTCCTACGAGCAGTACTTC.

This clonotype was recorded a few times. The chain joins TRBV11-2 to TRBJ1-2, with D tentatively TRBD1 (5 bases). The CDR3 is 13 amino acids. With 2 bases removed from V and 10 bases from J, the gap between germline ends came to 14 bases. Per the germline V gene, CDR1 is SGHAT and CDR2 is FQNNGV. CDR3 bases: TGTGCCAGCAGCTTACGGGGCCCCGGGTTCTACACCTTC. Its translation: CASSLRGPGFYTF.